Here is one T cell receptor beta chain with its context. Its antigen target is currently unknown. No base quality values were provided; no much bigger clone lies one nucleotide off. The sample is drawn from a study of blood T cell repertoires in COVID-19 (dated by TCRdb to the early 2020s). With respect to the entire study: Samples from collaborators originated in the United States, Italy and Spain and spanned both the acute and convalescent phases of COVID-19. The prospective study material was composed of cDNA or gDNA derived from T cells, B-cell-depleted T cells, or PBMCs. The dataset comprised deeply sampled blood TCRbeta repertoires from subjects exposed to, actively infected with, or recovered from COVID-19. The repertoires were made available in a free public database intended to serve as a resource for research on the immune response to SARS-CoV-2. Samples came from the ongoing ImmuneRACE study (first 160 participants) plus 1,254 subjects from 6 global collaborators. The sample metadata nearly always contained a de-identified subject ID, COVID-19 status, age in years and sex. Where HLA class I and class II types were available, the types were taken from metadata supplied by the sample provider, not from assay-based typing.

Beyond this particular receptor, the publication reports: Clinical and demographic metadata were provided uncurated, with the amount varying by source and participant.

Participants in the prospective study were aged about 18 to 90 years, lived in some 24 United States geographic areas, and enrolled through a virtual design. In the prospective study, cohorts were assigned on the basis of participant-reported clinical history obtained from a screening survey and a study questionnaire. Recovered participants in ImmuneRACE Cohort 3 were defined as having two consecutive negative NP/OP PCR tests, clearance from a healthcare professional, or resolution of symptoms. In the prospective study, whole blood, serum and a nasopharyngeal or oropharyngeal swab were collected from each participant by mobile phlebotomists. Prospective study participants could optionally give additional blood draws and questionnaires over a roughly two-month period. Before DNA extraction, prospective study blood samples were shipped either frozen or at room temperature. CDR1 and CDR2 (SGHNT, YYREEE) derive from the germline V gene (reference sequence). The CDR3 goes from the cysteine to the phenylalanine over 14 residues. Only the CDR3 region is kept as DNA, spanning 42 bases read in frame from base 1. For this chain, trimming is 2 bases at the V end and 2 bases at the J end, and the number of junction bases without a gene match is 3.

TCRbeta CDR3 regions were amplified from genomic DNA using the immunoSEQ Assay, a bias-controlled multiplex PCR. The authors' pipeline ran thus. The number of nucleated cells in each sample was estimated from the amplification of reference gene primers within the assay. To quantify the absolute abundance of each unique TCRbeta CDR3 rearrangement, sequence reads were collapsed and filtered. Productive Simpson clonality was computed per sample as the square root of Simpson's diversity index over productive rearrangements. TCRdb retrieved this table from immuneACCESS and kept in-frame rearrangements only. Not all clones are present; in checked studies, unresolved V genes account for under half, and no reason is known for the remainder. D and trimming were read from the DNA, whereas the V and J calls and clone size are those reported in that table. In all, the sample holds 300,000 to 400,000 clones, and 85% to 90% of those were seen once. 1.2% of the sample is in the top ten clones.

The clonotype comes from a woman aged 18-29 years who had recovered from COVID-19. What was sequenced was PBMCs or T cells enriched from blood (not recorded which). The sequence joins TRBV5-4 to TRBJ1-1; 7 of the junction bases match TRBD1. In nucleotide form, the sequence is TGTGCCAGCAGCTTCCAGGGGGAAAACACTGAAGCTTTCTTT. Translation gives CASSFQGENTEAFF. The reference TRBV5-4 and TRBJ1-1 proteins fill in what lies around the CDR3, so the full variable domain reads ETGVTQSPTHLIKTRGQQVTLRCSSQSGHNTVSWYQQALGQGPQFIFQYYREEENGRGNFPPRFSGLQFPNYSSELNVNALELDDSALYLCASSFQGENTEAFFGQGTRLTVV.